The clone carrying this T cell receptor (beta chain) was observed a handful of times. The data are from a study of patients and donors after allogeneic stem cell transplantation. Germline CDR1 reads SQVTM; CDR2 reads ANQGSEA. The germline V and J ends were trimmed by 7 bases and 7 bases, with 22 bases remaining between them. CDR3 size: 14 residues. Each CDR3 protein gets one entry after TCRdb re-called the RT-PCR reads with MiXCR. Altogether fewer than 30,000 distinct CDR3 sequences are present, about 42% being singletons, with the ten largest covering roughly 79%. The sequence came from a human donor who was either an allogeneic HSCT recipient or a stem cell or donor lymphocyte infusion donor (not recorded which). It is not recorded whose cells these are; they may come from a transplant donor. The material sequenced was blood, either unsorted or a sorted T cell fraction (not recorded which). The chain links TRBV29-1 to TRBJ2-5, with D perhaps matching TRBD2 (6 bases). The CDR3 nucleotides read TGCAGCGCCCGTCCACGAGTGGGGGAGGCGACCCAGTACTTC. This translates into CSARPRVGEATQYF.